Below are 12 T cell receptor beta chains sequenced from a single sample in a study of identical twins. Each CDR3 protein is one row after TCRdb ran MiXCR on the 5' RACE reads. The profile shows a few hundred thousand distinct CDR3 sequences, 8.5% to 10% of them singletons. The sample consisted of naive T cells sorted from blood. The receptors stem from a woman between 50 and 59 years old in good health.

This clonotype was seen only a few times. This rearrangement joins TRBV27 to TRBJ2-1; the D is unclear. The CDR3 covers 14 residues. Per the germline V gene, CDR1 is MNHEY and CDR2 is SMNVEV (reference sequence). Trimming took 8 bases from V and 8 from J, leaving 19 bases between them. The CDR3 region has the DNA TGTGCCAGCGCGGATTCGAAAGGAGTCGATGAGCAGTTCTTC. Its translation is CASADSKGVDEQFF.

This clonotype was counted many times. The chain employs TRBV6-2 or TRBV6-3 and TRBJ2-1; TRBD2 matches 9 bases. CDR3 length: 15 residues. Germline V gene lookup returns CDR1 MNHEY and CDR2 SVGEGT. V was pared by 5 bases and J by 2 bases, with 4 bases of the junction left unmatched. The CDR3 bases are TGTGCCAGCAGTGCGAGCGGGAGGACCTACAATGAGCAGTTCTTC. Its protein is CASSASGRTYNEQFF.

This clonotype has a handful of counts. The chain links TRBV4-1 to TRBJ2-1; 9 bases are shared with TRBD2. From germline, CDR1 is MGHRA and CDR2 YSYEKL. The J segment lost 0 bases and the V segment lost 1 base, leaving 7 bases of the junction unmatched. The length of the CDR3 is 18 residues. Here the CDR3 reads CASSQGAGGLSSYNEQFF. The DNA of the CDR3 is TGCGCCAGCAGCCAAGGGGCGGGAGGGTTAAGCTCCTACAATGAGCAGTTCTTC.

The chain recombines TRBV5-6 with TRBJ1-5; 7 nucleotides align to TRBD1. The trim removed 0 bases at V and 1 base at J, leaving 4 bases unmatched. Germline V gene data show CDR1 as SGHDT and CDR2 as YYEEEE. CDR3 size: 16 residues. The CDR3 loop reads CASSLGQGMSNQPQHF. The CDR3 region has the DNA TGTGCCAGCAGCTTGGGACAGGGCATGAGCAATCAGCCCCAGCATTTT.

Only a few counts were recorded for this clonotype. The chain uses TRBV12-3 or TRBV12-4 and TRBJ2-2; D is uncertain. The length of the CDR3 is 13 residues. The V gene lost 6 bases and the J gene lost 2 bases, with 7 bases spanning the gap. The CDR3 region is CASRGINTGELFF. Written as DNA, the CDR3 is TGTGCCAGCAGGGGCATAAACACCGGGGAGCTGTTTTTT.

V gene TRBV12-3 or TRBV12-4 combines with J gene TRBJ2-1; D gene unclear. The CDR3 extends over 13 amino acids. V gave up 1 base and J gave up 8 bases, with 9 bases separating them. This chain's CDR3 is CASSLVILDEQFF. In DNA form, the CDR3 reads TGTGCCAGCAGTTTAGTGATTCTGGATGAGCAGTTCTTC.

The chain links TRBV6-5 to TRBJ2-1, with TRBD2 identical over 14 bases. The CDR3 runs 17 residues. Germline lookup yields CDR1 MNHEY and CDR2 SVGAGI. Trimming cost V 6 bases and J 6 bases; bases outside gene matches: 10. For the CDR3, the DNA is TGTGCCAGCAGCCCACACCTGACTAGCGGGAGGGGCAATGAGCAGTTCTTC. This gives the protein CASSPHLTSGRGNEQFF.

This chain links TRBV10-3 with TRBJ2-5; D gene uncertain. The CDR3 contains 13 residues. Trimming removed 8 bases at V and 1 base at J, with 11 bases between. Germline CDR1 is ENHRY and CDR2 is SYGVKD. CDR3 in amino acids: CAIRANFQETQYF. The CDR3 coding sequence is TGTGCCATCCGGGCGAATTTCCAAGAGACCCAGTACTTC.

This rearrangement joins TRBV10-3 to TRBJ1-3; no reliable D call. CDR1 ENHRY and CDR2 SYGVKD come from the germline V gene. This CDR3 is built from 13 residues. V lost 2 bases, J lost 4 bases, and 6 bases lay in between. The CDR3 protein is CAISETGGNTIYF. Written as DNA, the CDR3 is TGTGCCATCAGTGAGACGGGGGGAAACACCATATATTTT.

This clonotype was recorded at least ten times. The chain couples TRBV7-9 to TRBJ2-1, with TRBD2 matching 10 bases. This CDR3 has 13 amino acids. CDR1 and CDR2 (germline): SEHNR, FQNEAQ (reference sequence). Trimming cost V 1 base and J 10 bases; bases outside gene matches: 1. As DNA, the CDR3 is TGTGCCAGCAGCTTAGAACTAGCGGGGGAGCAGTTCTTC. Translating gives CASSLELAGEQFF.

The chain recombines TRBV4-2 with TRBJ2-2; 9 nucleotides match TRBD2. Germline V gene lookup returns CDR1 LGHNA and CDR2 YNFKEQ. The V and J ends lost 4 bases and 3 bases, in that order; junction bases with no gene match: 9. The CDR3 covers 17 residues. The CDR3, as DNA: TGTGCCAGCAGCCGCCCCTGGGGACTAGCCGACACCGGGGAGCTGTTTTTT. This gives the protein CASSRPWGLADTGELFF.

The table lists this clonotype with a few counts. The chain couples TRBV7-9 to TRBJ2-7; TRBD1 might be the D (5 bases). This CDR3 comprises 15 residues. The V and J ends lost 4 bases and 3 bases respectively, with 16 bases between them. Germline assignment: CDR1 SEHNR and CDR2 FQNEAQ (reference sequence). DNA for the CDR3: TGTGCCAGCAGCTCCTTTCGACAGCTAGTCTACGAGCAGTACTTC. It encodes CASSSFRQLVYEQYF.